This T cell receptor (beta chain) derives from a study of cytomegalovirus exposure and HLA in healthy donors. Primers: 60 Vbeta forward and 13 Jbeta reverse. Produced via immunoSEQ multiplex PCR; TCRdb's table is partial and in-frame only. The table records some 180,000 clones, 9.5% of them present only once. Study-wide points: An apparent linkage of common viral pathogens to several of the most significant clusters emerged in a later analysis. Exclusion as indistinguishable affected some V segments, including TRBV6-2 and TRBV6-3.

This clone was found a few times. Its antigen is not identified. This CDR3 has 14 amino acids. Looked up from germline, CDR1 is MGHDK and CDR2 is SYGVNS. Trimming shortened V by 1 base and J by 7 bases, and 11 bases separated the two germline ends. The clonotype was recovered from a woman aged 30 to 39 in good health and CMV-seropositive. The V gene is TRBV25-1, the J gene TRBJ2-4, with TRBD2 as a possible D gene (6 bases). Sequencing input: PBMCs. CDR3 in amino acids: CASSEWGSGNIQYF. The CDR3 coding sequence is TGTGCCAGCAGTGAATGGGGTAGCGGTAACATTCAGTACTTC.